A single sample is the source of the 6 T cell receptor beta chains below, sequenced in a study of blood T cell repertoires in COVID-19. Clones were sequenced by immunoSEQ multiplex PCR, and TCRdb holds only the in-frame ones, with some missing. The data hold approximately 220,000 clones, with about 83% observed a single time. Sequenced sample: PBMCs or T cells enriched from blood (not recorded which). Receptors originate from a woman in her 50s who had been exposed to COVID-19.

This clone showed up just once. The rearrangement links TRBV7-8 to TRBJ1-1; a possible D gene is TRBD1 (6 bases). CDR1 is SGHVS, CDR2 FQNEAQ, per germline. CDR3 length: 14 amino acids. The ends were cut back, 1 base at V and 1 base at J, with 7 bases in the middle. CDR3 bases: TGTGCCAGCAGCTTAGTACAGGGGAACACTGAAGCTTTCTTT. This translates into CASSLVQGNTEAFF. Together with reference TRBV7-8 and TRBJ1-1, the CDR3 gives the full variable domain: GAGVSQSPRYKVAKRGQDVALRCDPISGHVSLFWYQQALGQGPEFLTYFQNEAQLDKSGLPSDRFFAERPEGSVSTLKIQRTQQEDSAVYLCASSLVQGNTEAFFGQGTRLTVV.

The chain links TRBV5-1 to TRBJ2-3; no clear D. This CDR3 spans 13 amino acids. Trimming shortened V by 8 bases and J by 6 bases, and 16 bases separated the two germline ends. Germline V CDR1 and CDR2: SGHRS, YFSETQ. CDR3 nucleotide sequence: TGCGCCAGTACATCTGTCGCCGGGGATACGCAGTATTTT. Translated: CASTSVAGDTQYF.

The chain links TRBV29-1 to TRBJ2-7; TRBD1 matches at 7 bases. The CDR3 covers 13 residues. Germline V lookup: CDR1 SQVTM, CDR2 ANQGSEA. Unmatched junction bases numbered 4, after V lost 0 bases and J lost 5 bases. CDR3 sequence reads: CSVEDNRGNEQYF. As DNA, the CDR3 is TGCAGCGTTGAAGATAACAGGGGCAACGAGCAGTACTTC.

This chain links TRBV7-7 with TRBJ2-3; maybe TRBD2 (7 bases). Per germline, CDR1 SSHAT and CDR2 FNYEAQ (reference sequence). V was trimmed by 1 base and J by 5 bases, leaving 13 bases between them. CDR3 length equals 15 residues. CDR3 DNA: TGTGCCAGCAGCTTAGAAGGGGGGGCCGGAGATACGCAGTATTTT. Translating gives CASSLEGGAGDTQYF.

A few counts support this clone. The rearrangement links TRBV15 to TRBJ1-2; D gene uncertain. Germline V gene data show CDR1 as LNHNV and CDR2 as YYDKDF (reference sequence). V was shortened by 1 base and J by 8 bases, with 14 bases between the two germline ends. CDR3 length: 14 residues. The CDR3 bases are TGTGCCACCAGCAGAGCCCCAGGTCCCCGAGGCTACACCTTC. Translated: CATSRAPGPRGYTF.

DNA of the CDR3: TGCGCCAGCAGCTTCATCGAGGGTGAAAAACTGTTTTTT. This codes for CASSFIEGEKLFF. This rearrangement joins TRBV5-1 to TRBJ1-4, with D unclear. Germline V gene lookup returns CDR1 SGHRS and CDR2 YFSETQ. Trimming cost V 2 bases and J 7 bases, with 9 bases left between them. The CDR3 has 13 residues.